The clone carrying this T cell receptor beta chain occurred a few times. UMIs and a universal primer site were added when TCR cDNA was made by 5'RACE template switching. TCRdb processed the 5' RACE reads anew with MiXCR; each CDR3 protein has one entry. The sample comprises 450,000 to 600,000 distinct CDR3 sequences, roughly 14% of which are singletons, and roughly 13% rests with the top ten. Trimming took off 2 bases at V and 1 base at J, with 9 bases between the two ends. The CDR3 consists of 14 residues. CDR1 SEHNR and CDR2 FQNEAQ come from the germline V gene (reference sequence). The data derive from a study of T cells after yellow fever vaccination.

The TCR originated in a man aged 25-45 years who received the YFV17D yellow fever vaccine. The chain is built from TRBV7-9 and TRBJ2-7, with D tentatively TRBD1 (6 bases). The specimen comprised PBMCs, sampled on the day of the yellow fever booster vaccination. The CDR3 DNA is TGTGCCAGCAGCTTACACAGGGATTCCTACGAGCAGTACTTC. Translating gives CASSLHRDSYEQYF.